This T cell receptor (beta chain) was profiled in a study of OX40 agonist ivuxolimab in advanced cancers. About the study: Three patients had partial responses: one hepatocellular carcinoma, two cutaneous melanoma. Study-wide points: Partly responding patients at 0.1-3.0 mg/kg showed some of the smallest clonal expansion.

The CDR3 is 16 residues long. From germline, CDR1 is SGHVS and CDR2 FNYEAQ. V lost 3 bases, J lost 6 bases, and 9 bases stayed unmatched. TCRdb keeps only in-frame clones here, not all; method: immunoSEQ multiplex PCR. The table has 27,000 or so clones, approximately 88% seen once. On this clone: Its antigen is unidentified.

The rearrangement joins TRBV7-6 to TRBJ2-1, with 9 bases matching TRBD2. The sample consisted of CD4+ or CD8+ T cells sorted from blood, taken in a trial of the OX40 agonist ivuxolimab. The sequence was collected from an adult with an advanced solid tumor such as melanoma, head and neck, liver or kidney cancer. The CDR3 sequence: CASSFVLAGVRNEQFF. CDR3 nucleotides: TGTGCCAGCAGCTTCGTGTTAGCGGGAGTACGCAATGAGCAGTTCTTC.